This T cell receptor beta chain was recorded in a study of blood T cell repertoires in COVID-19. Study summary: Collection of acute and convalescent COVID-19 samples took place in the United States, Italy and Spain. From T cells, B-cell-depleted T cells, or PBMCs came the material, which was cDNA or gDNA.

Under the authors' procedure: Amplification of reference gene primers provided the estimated nucleated cell counts. TCRdb keeps only in-frame clones here, not all; method: immunoSEQ multiplex PCR. V, J and clone size reflect that table, while D and trimming were determined from the DNA. The table records tens of thousands of clones, about 88% of them present only once. This CDR3 is built from 19 residues. After removal of 5 bases from V and 3 bases from J, the junction contained 11 bases not matched to a gene. In germline, CDR1 is KGHDR, CDR2 SFDVKD. The material sequenced was peripheral blood. This TCR came from an older man in a cohort sampled during active COVID-19. The chain joins TRBV24-1 to TRBJ2-1, with 14 nucleotides matching TRBD2. CDR3: CATSGGLAGVEMVYNEQFF. In nucleotides, the CDR3 is TGTGCCACCAGTGGGGGACTAGCGGGAGTCGAGATGGTCTACAATGAGCAGTTCTTC.